This T cell receptor beta chain was observed in a study of blood T cell repertoires in COVID-19. Sequencing used immunoSEQ multiplex PCR; TCRdb keeps in-frame clones, though not all of them. The repertoire has fewer than 200,000 clones, approximately 84% of them found once; the top ten carry around 5.4%. The CDR3 covers 17 residues. After removal of 1 base from V and 8 bases from J, the junction contained 12 bases not matched to a gene. Germline CDR1 reads SGHRS; CDR2 reads YFSETQ. The sequenced sample consisted of peripheral blood. The receptor's source is a woman aged 45-60 years with COVID-19, enrolled during active disease. The chain combines TRBV5-1 with TRBJ2-1; 10 nucleotides line up with TRBD2. CDR3 DNA: TGCGCCAGCAGCTTGCCCATCAGCGGGGGGGCCAGTCATGAGCAGTTCTTC. This encodes CASSLPISGGASHEQFF.